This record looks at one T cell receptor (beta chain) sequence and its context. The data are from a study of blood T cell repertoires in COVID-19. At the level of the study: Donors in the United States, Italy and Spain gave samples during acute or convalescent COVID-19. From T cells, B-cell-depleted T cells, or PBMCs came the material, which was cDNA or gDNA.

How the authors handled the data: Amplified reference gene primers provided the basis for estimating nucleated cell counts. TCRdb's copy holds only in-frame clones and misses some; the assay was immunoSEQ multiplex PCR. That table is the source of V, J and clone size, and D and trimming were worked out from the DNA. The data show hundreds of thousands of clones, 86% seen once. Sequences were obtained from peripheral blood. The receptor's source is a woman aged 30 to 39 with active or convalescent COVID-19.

CDR3 sequence (DNA): TGTGCCAGCAGTTTGTCGACAAGCCCAAACTACGAGCAGTACTTC. The encoded protein is CASSLSTSPNYEQYF. This sequence joins TRBV5-4 and TRBJ2-7; D gene ambiguous. V was cut by 5 bases and J by 3 bases, with 18 bases left in between. The CDR3 is made up of 15 amino acids. CDR1 SGHNT and CDR2 YYREEE come from the germline V gene (reference sequence). Full variable domain (rest looked up from reference TRBV5-4 and TRBJ2-7): ETGVTQSPTHLIKTRGQQVTLRCSSQSGHNTVSWYQQALGQGPQFIFQYYREEENGRGNFPPRFSGLQFPNYSSELNVNALELDDSALYLCASSLSTSPNYEQYFGPGTRLTVT.